This is a list of T cell receptor beta chains from one sample in a study of shared clonotypes between healthy human individuals. This table comes from immunoSEQ multiplex PCR, and its TCRdb copy is limited to in-frame clones, with some not included. The table shows around 1.5 million clones, with around 98% occurring only once. The sequencing input was naive CD4+ T cells sorted from blood. The origin of the receptors is a young man in good health. The CDR3 runs from the conserved cysteine through the conserved F or W. D genes are given only for firm matches.

CDR3 protein	D gene	V gene	J gene
CASSLRTGATGELFF	TRBD1	TRBV5-1	TRBJ2-2
CASSFAPGITNYGYTF	-	TRBV12-1	TRBJ1-2
CATGETANTEAFF	-	TRBV28	TRBJ1-1
CASSSSPLAKNIQYF	-	TRBV7-9	TRBJ2-4
CASRSWREDTDTQYF	TRBD2	TRBV6-1	TRBJ2-3
CASSAPDLIGETQYF	-	TRBV5-1	TRBJ2-5
CASSQDHGVYTEAFF	-	TRBV4-1	TRBJ1-1
CASSRGAGPQHF	-	TRBV28	TRBJ1-5
CASSLDLRDYEQYF	-	TRBV7-9	TRBJ2-7
CASSPGQGVRTYEQYF	TRBD1	TRBV6-6	TRBJ2-7
CASSQQGRTDTQYF	-	TRBV7-2	TRBJ2-3
CASSPPIEKLFF	-	TRBV5-5	TRBJ1-4
CANTPAARLGAPHEQYF	-	TRBV19	TRBJ2-7
CASSLGLGRPIEQYF	-	TRBV5-1	TRBJ2-7
CASSLGLYYGDQETQYF	-	TRBV11-3	TRBJ2-5
CASSLVPRGAAGGYTF	-	TRBV7-6	TRBJ1-2
CASSGPAGGRDTGELFF	TRBD2	TRBV6-1	TRBJ2-2
CASSVWAESSYEQYF	-	TRBV6-1	TRBJ2-7
CANEPGVEQYF	-	TRBV5-6	TRBJ2-7
CASSSSGDVFGKLFF	-	TRBV6-1	TRBJ1-4
CASKDSTRIEAFF	-	TRBV6-5	TRBJ1-1
CAILSRGKGEQYF	-	TRBV10-3	TRBJ2-7
CASSFFGRQETQYF	-	TRBV28	TRBJ2-5
CASSFGGDSYEQYF	-	TRBV5-1	TRBJ2-7
CASTSLFGQGLWGQYF	TRBD1	TRBV28	TRBJ2-7
CASRLTGAQTYEQYF	TRBD1	TRBV7-2	TRBJ2-7
CASSFPAGPLNEQFF	TRBD2	TRBV5-5	TRBJ2-1
CASSTTPQQGNTIYF	-	TRBV5-4	TRBJ1-3
CASSDSPYEQYF	-	TRBV10-1	TRBJ2-7
CASSQGGTVISYEQYF	-	TRBV9	TRBJ2-7
CASRRDGNQPQHF	-	TRBV28	TRBJ1-5
CASSPKTGVTEAFF	TRBD1	TRBV18	TRBJ1-1
CASISAASGSTDTQYF	TRBD2	TRBV10-2	TRBJ2-3
CASTSRASYEQYF	-	TRBV7-8	TRBJ2-7
CASSIATTSGRYEQYF	TRBD2	TRBV19	TRBJ2-7
CASSMGLAGVATGELFF	TRBD2	TRBV5-1	TRBJ2-2
CASSLYLGPKRETQYF	-	TRBV28	TRBJ2-5
CASSVGDGDNYGYTF	-	TRBV27	TRBJ1-2
CASSRTASGRTTDTQYF	TRBD2	TRBV7-2	TRBJ2-3
CASSLSGNHEQYF	-	TRBV6-6	TRBJ2-7
CASQGDRGGGYGYTF	TRBD1	TRBV4-2	TRBJ1-2
CAINRQGQLDTQYF	TRBD1	TRBV10-3	TRBJ2-3
CSAESMGIAFF	-	TRBV20-1	TRBJ1-1
CASSEERQGAYNEQFF	TRBD1	TRBV6-1	TRBJ2-1
CASSINVAGVAYNEQFF	TRBD2	TRBV19	TRBJ2-1
CASSRDSGSYGYTF	-	TRBV5-4	TRBJ1-2